This TCR beta chain was identified in a study of Ad26.COV2.S vaccination and SARS-CoV-2 variants (dated by TCRdb to the early 2020s). With respect to the entire study: Vaccine-arm donors were drawn from COV1001, a multicentre, randomized, double-blind, placebo-controlled phase I-IIa trial of Ad26.COV2.S in healthy adults. Ad26.COV2.S was administered intramuscularly at 5 x 10^10 or 1 x 10^11 viral particles, either as a single shot or as two shots given 56 days apart. Sequencing of the TCRbeta repertoire served to evaluate the specificity and breadth of SARS-CoV-2-reactive T cell receptors following Ad26.COV2.S vaccination. The TCR-sequenced set comprised approximately 32 samples: around 20 Ad26.COV2.S vaccine recipients, 5 placebo recipients and 8 SARS-CoV-2 convalescent individuals. Trial participants were randomized into five groups of five: low-dose or high-dose Ad26.COV2.S given once or twice, or placebo on both occasions. Blinding of investigators to trial group allocation was maintained during experiments and outcome assessment.

The immunoSEQ Assay was the method used to sequence TCRbeta CDR3 regions. After extraction, genomic DNA underwent amplification by bias-controlled multiplex PCR, followed by high-throughput sequencing. The authors' pipeline ran thus. To quantify the absolute abundance of every unique TCRbeta CDR3 region, sequences were collapsed and filtered. Usable DNA was measured by amplifying reference genes present in all nucleated cells, and TCRbeta template counts were normalized to that usable DNA to estimate T cell fraction. Repertoire TCRs were annotated as SARS-CoV-2-specific when V gene, CDR3 amino acid sequence and J gene were exactly matched to a known reactive TCR set. MIRA supplied the reference SARS-CoV-2 TCR set, which was filtered for enrichment in COVID-19-positive ImmuneCODE repertoires so that public or cross-reactive TCRs were removed. Drawing on the MIRA antigens, annotated TCRs were analysed further at the level of specific ORF or position within ORF. Breadth was defined as the number of annotated unique rearrangements divided by the total number of unique productive rearrangements, and depth was defined as the summed frequency of the annotated unique rearrangements. Two-sided Wilcoxon rank-sum tests were used to compare TCR breadth between groups. TCRdb retrieved this table from immuneACCESS and kept in-frame rearrangements only. Not all clones are present; in checked studies, unresolved V genes account for under half, and no reason is known for the remainder. For V, J and clone size, that table is used; D and trimming come from the DNA. The sample has a few hundred thousand clones on record, about 90% of them singletons. The ten largest make up 1.5% to 2% of the sample.

Study-wide conclusions, independent of this receptor: Higher spike-specific TCR breadth was observed in Ad26.COV2.S recipients than in placebo recipients (P = 0.0014). The study was not powered to compare responses between vaccine doses or regimens. Comparable non-spike TCR breadth was observed between vaccine and placebo recipients, consistent with only spike being contained in the vaccine. Substantial breadth of spike-specific CD8+ and CD4+ T cell responses was reported after vaccination. According to the authors, total T cell responses may have been underestimated by the TCR breadth and depth analyses.

The treatment or condition tag for this specimen amounts to: over 15 received Ad26.COV2.S at low or high dose, single or two shots; about 5 received placebo; per-sample allocation not given. Repertoires of vaccine and placebo recipients were sequenced from samples collected on day 63 after the first injection. Cohort 1b enrolled 20 to 30 adults aged 18-55 years at a single site in Boston, USA, between 29 July and 7 August 2020. Ad26.COV2.S consisted of a replication-incompetent adenovirus type 26 vector by which a prefusion-stabilized SARS-CoV-2 spike protein from the original Wuhan strain was expressed. This clone has a single count. Its binding antigen is unknown. The input lacks base qualities; no much larger clone sits a single base away. V and J lose 2 bases and 2 bases, and a span of 7 bases separates them. From the germline V gene, CDR1 is MNHEY and CDR2 is SVGAGI. The CDR3 goes from the cysteine to the phenylalanine over 13 residues. Just CDR3 DNA is preserved here, 39 bases in frame from base 1.

This TCR derives from a person aged 18 to 65 who received the Ad26.COV2.S COVID-19 vaccine or a placebo. Here the chain combines TRBV6-5 and TRBJ2-7, with the D gene not clear enough to name. The material sequenced was peripheral blood, taken in a trial of Ad26.COV2.S vaccine versus placebo. Read as DNA, the sequence is TGTGCCAGCAGTTACAAGTCGACCTACGAGCAGTACTTC. Translated, it gives CASSYKSTYEQYF.